A single sample gave rise to the 23 T cell receptor beta chains below, sequenced in a study of OX40 agonist ivuxolimab in advanced cancers. Libraries were prepared by immunoSEQ multiplex PCR; TCRdb keeps only in-frame clonotypes and omits some of them. Among tens of thousands of clones listed, roughly 93% were seen once. Sequences were derived from CD4+ or CD8+ T cells sorted from blood, sampled in a trial of the OX40 agonist ivuxolimab. Every receptor here comes from an adult with an advanced solid tumor such as melanoma, head and neck, liver or kidney cancer.

The chain couples TRBV11-2 to TRBJ2-2, with 10 nucleotides matching TRBD1. The CDR3 totals 16 residues. Germline values: CDR1 SGHAT, CDR2 FQNNGV. V trimming: 9 bases; J trimming: 4 bases; junction bases outside the gene matches: 11. This CDR3 is CASLDRDRGITGELFF. The CDR3 nucleotides are TGTGCCAGTTTAGACCGGGACAGGGGAATCACCGGGGAGCTGTTTTTT.

This chain joins TRBV25-1 and TRBJ1-5; no clear D. Trimming took 1 base from V and 7 from J, leaving 11 bases between them. The CDR3 extends over 14 amino acids. CDR1 is MGHDK, CDR2 SYGVNS, per germline. This CDR3 is CASSEFSYGQPQHF. The CDR3 region has the DNA TGTGCCAGCAGTGAATTCAGTTACGGCCAGCCCCAGCATTTT.

The chain carries TRBV10-3 and TRBJ2-2; TRBD1 agrees at 10 bases. Germline values: CDR1 ENHRY, CDR2 SYGVKD. The V segment lost 8 bases and the J segment 4 bases; nucleotides outside the gene matches: 7. The length of the CDR3 is 15 residues. CDR3 loop: CAIPGGTGATGELFF. The CDR3 region has the DNA TGTGCCATCCCTGGAGGGACAGGGGCCACCGGGGAGCTGTTTTTT.

V gene TRBV5-1 combines with J gene TRBJ1-1; 7 bases are shared with TRBD1. The CDR3 spans 14 residues. With 4 bases clipped from V and 4 bases from J, the junction kept 7 bases outside the gene matches. CDR1 and CDR2 (germline): SGHRS, YFSETQ. The CDR3 spells CASSLTGVPTEAFF. CDR3 nucleotide sequence: TGCGCCAGCAGCCTAACAGGGGTTCCCACTGAAGCTTTCTTT. The whole variable domain, filled in from reference TRBV5-1 and TRBJ1-1, reads KAGVTQTPRYLIKTRGQQVTLSCSPISGHRSVSWYQQTPGQGLQFLFEYFSETQRNKGNFPGRFSGRQFSNSRSEMNVSTLELGDSALYLCASSLTGVPTEAFFGQGTRLTVV.

The V and J genes are TRBV28 and TRBJ2-5; D is unclear. Germline assignment: CDR1 MDHEN and CDR2 SYDVKM. The CDR3 has 11 residues. V lost 2 bases and J 4 bases, leaving 2 bases between the germline ends. The CDR3: CASSLVETQYF. The DNA for the CDR3 is TGTGCCAGCAGTTTAGTAGAGACCCAGTACTTC.

V usage is TRBV7-9 and J usage is TRBJ2-1; a possible D gene is TRBD2 (5 bases). Germline CDR1 is SEHNR and CDR2 is FQNEAQ (reference sequence). The V and J ends lost 1 base and 2 bases respectively, with 9 bases between them. The CDR3 length is 15 residues. The CDR3 is CASSLVSGTYNEQFF. Written as DNA, the CDR3 is TGTGCCAGCAGCTTAGTCTCCGGGACCTACAATGAGCAGTTCTTC.

This sequence joins TRBV13 and TRBJ1-3; TRBD1 might be the D (6 bases). CDR3 length equals 15 residues. The V and J ends lost 5 bases and 0 bases respectively, with 11 bases between them. Germline CDR1 reads PRHDT; CDR2 reads FYEKMQ (reference sequence). The DNA of the CDR3 is TGTGCCAGCAGCCGTCAGGGGATCTCTGGAAACACCATATATTTT. It is translated as CASSRQGISGNTIYF.

The chain uses TRBV5-4 and TRBJ2-5, with D unresolved. The last part of the DNA fits TRBJ2-7 better; the J call may be wrong. Looked up from germline, CDR1 is SGHNT and CDR2 is YYREEE (reference sequence). The CDR3 consists of 13 residues. In nucleotides, the CDR3 is TGTGCCAGCAGCTTGGCCAAGGGTAACGAGCAGTACTTC. It translates to CASSLAKGNEQYF.

This chain connects TRBV9 to TRBJ2-2; D may correspond to TRBD1 or TRBD2 (6 bases each). CDR3 size: 18 residues. Germline CDR1 and CDR2: SGDLS and YYNGEE. Trimming shortened V by 3 bases and J by 1 base, and 19 bases separated the two germline ends. CDR3: CASSAHIKGGRNTGELFF. In DNA form, the CDR3 reads TGTGCCAGCAGCGCGCACATCAAGGGGGGCCGGAACACCGGGGAGCTGTTTTTT.

This rearrangement joins TRBV13 to TRBJ1-1, with D maybe TRBD1 (6 bases). The CDR3 covers 16 residues. V lost 5 bases and J 3 bases, leaving 19 bases between the germline ends. The germline V gene encodes CDR1 PRHDT and CDR2 FYEKMQ (reference sequence). The CDR3 loop reads CASSPGATGTDTEAFF. CDR3 DNA: TGTGCCAGCAGCCCCGGGGCAACAGGGACTGACACTGAAGCTTTCTTT.

The chain has TRBV7-9 and TRBJ2-3; 10 bases match TRBD1. Looked up from germline, CDR1 is SEHNR and CDR2 is FQNEAQ (reference sequence). Trimming at V came to 3 bases and at J to 5 bases, leaving 5 bases not matched to a gene. The CDR3 is made up of 15 amino acids. The CDR3 sequence is CASSFGTGERDTQYF. CDR3 bases: TGTGCCAGCAGCTTCGGGACAGGGGAGAGAGATACGCAGTATTTT.

V and J are TRBV2 and TRBJ2-1; D is perhaps TRBD1 (6 bases). This CDR3 comprises 13 residues. Trimming removed 0 bases from V and 10 bases from J, with 10 bases in between. Germline V gene data show CDR1 as SNHLY and CDR2 as FYNNEI. In DNA form, the CDR3 reads TGTGCCAGCAGTGAAGCGGGGACAATGGAGCAGTTCTTC. It encodes CASSEAGTMEQFF.

The chain couples TRBV27 to TRBJ2-1, with D possibly being TRBD1 (7 bases). The CDR3 sequence is 16 residues long. V dropped 1 base and J dropped 4 bases, with 14 bases sitting between them. Looked up from germline, CDR1 is MNHEY and CDR2 is SMNVEV (reference sequence). The CDR3 bases are TGTGCCAGCAGTTTATGGGCAGGGGGGAGATACAATGAGCAGTTCTTC. The encoded protein is CASSLWAGGRYNEQFF.

CDR3 sequence (DNA): TGTGCCAGTAGCAGCTCCCTAGCGGGCGTCTACGAGCAGTACTTC. Its protein product is CASSSSLAGVYEQYF. The chain is built from TRBV19 and TRBJ2-7, with 8 bases aligning to TRBD2. Germline V gives CDR1 LNHDA, CDR2 SQIVND (reference sequence). J was trimmed by 3 bases and V by 6 bases; bases with no gene match: 10. CDR3 length: 15 residues.

J is TRBJ2-1 and V is TRBV10-2, with 10 bases fitting TRBD2. Trimming at V came to 8 bases and at J to 3 bases, leaving 10 bases not matched to a gene. The germline V gene has CDR1 WSHSY and CDR2 SAAADI. CDR3 size: 16 residues. In DNA, the CDR3 is TGCGCCAGCTCCATCGGGTCTAGCGGGGGCTACAATGAGCAGTTCTTC. It yields the protein CASSIGSSGGYNEQFF.

V usage is TRBV4-3 and J usage is TRBJ1-4, with D maybe TRBD1 (6 bases). The V and J ends lost 4 bases and 0 bases respectively, with 12 bases between them. Germline CDR1 LGHNA, CDR2 YSLEER. The CDR3 extends over 16 amino acids. The CDR3 here is CASSPEQGPTNEKLFF. For the CDR3, the DNA is TGCGCCAGCAGCCCAGAACAGGGCCCAACTAATGAAAAACTGTTTTTT.

This sequence joins TRBV13 and TRBJ2-1, with 7 bases that match TRBD2. V was pared by 5 bases and J by 1 base, with 5 bases of the junction left unmatched. The CDR3 loop spans 15 amino acids. CDR1 PRHDT and CDR2 FYEKMQ come from the germline V gene (reference sequence). This CDR3 is CASSPGTISYNEQFF. Written as DNA, the CDR3 is TGTGCCAGCAGCCCCGGGACTATTTCCTACAATGAGCAGTTCTTC. The whole variable domain, remainder taken from reference TRBV13 and TRBJ2-1, is AAGVIQSPRHLIKEKRETATLKCYPIPRHDTVYWYQQGPGQDPQFLISFYEKMQSDKGSIPDRFSAQQFSDYHSELNMSSLELGDSALYFCASSPGTISYNEQFFGPGTRLTVL.

The rearrangement uses TRBV4-2 and TRBJ2-1; the match to TRBD2 covers 12 bases. This CDR3 region has 16 residues. Losses at the gene ends were 5 bases for V and 4 bases for J; bases not matched to a gene: 6. Germline V CDR1 and CDR2: LGHNA, YNFKEQ. CDR3 amino acids: CASSEPGLAGYNEQFF. In nucleotides, the CDR3 is TGTGCCAGCAGCGAACCCGGACTAGCGGGGTACAATGAGCAGTTCTTC.

The rearrangement links TRBV15 to TRBJ2-5, with no clear D. V lost 4 bases and J 4 bases, leaving 19 bases between the germline ends. CDR3 length equals 16 residues. Germline CDR1 and CDR2: LNHNV and YYDKDF (reference sequence). The CDR3 sequence is CATSKERTAWGETQYF. In DNA form, the CDR3 reads TGTGCCACCAGCAAAGAGAGGACGGCTTGGGGAGAGACCCAGTACTTC.

This clone showed up just a few times. The V and J genes are TRBV10-3 and TRBJ2-7; 8 bases are a match to TRBD1. V shed 5 bases, J shed 4 bases, and the junction held 7 bases outside the gene matches. CDR1 and CDR2 from the germline V gene are ENHRY and SYGVKD. The length of the CDR3 is 14 residues. Written as DNA, the CDR3 is TGTGCCATCAGTCCCGGGACAGGAGAATACGAGCAGTACTTC. This sequence encodes CAISPGTGEYEQYF.

The chain employs TRBV10-1 and TRBJ2-3; 8 bases agree with TRBD2. With 4 bases clipped from V and 6 bases from J, the junction kept 6 bases outside the gene matches. Germline-derived CDR1 and CDR2 are WNHNN and SYGVQD (reference sequence). This CDR3 is built from 14 residues. The CDR3 region is CASSAGSGMDTQYF. The DNA of the CDR3 is TGCGCCAGCAGTGCCGGTAGCGGGATGGATACGCAGTATTTT.

The chain links TRBV29-1 to TRBJ2-4; D is unclear. CDR3 length: 14 amino acids. V lost 2 bases and J 2 bases, leaving 10 bases between the germline ends. Germline V gene data show CDR1 as SQVTM and CDR2 as ANQGSEA. As DNA, the CDR3 is TGCAGCGTTGAATCGGAAACGACCAAAAACATTCAGTACTTC. Protein product: CSVESETTKNIQYF. The complete variable domain, with remaining parts taken from reference TRBV29-1 and TRBJ2-4, reads SAVISQKPSRDICQRGTSLTIQCQVDSQVTMMFWYRQQPGQSLTLIATANQGSEATYESGFVIDKFPISRPNLTFSTLTVSNMSPEDSSIYLCSVESETTKNIQYFGAGTRLSVL.

This clone was picked up one time. The chain carries TRBV11-2 and TRBJ2-7; no firm D call. Between the trimmed V and J ends, which lost 4 bases and 2 bases, there was a span of 9 bases. Germline V gene lookup returns CDR1 SGHAT and CDR2 FQNNGV. The CDR3 loop spans 13 amino acids. The CDR3 spells CASSYLSTYEQYF. The CDR3 DNA follows: TGTGCCAGCAGCTACCTCTCAACCTACGAGCAGTACTTC.